The entry that follows covers one TCR beta chain sequence. V lost 1 base and J lost 0, with 9 bases in between. CDR3 length: 16 amino acids. Per germline, CDR1 LGHNA and CDR2 YSLEER. This sample is drawn from a study of T cell responses to AZD1222 COVID-19 vaccine. The repertoire was sequenced with immunoSEQ multiplex PCR; TCRdb's copy has only in-frame clones and lacks some. Of roughly 100,000 clones listed, more than 70% were seen once; the top ten hold around 15%. This clonotype was sampled from an adult in good health. V usage is TRBV4-3 and J usage is TRBJ2-2; no reliable D call. Sample: peripheral blood, taken on day 0 of AZD1222 vaccination. The CDR3 sequence is CASSQGRLANTGELFF. CDR3 nucleotide sequence: TGCGCCAGCAGCCAAGGCAGGCTCGCGAACACCGGGGAGCTGTTTTTT.